What follows is one T cell receptor beta chain and its context. This entry is derived from a study of cytomegalovirus exposure and HLA in healthy donors. Both 60 Vbeta primers and 13 Jbeta primers went into the PCR. Sequencing used immunoSEQ multiplex PCR; TCRdb keeps in-frame clones, though not all of them. The sample consists of fewer than 150,000 clones, roughly 74% of them appearing once. Germline CDR1 is LNHDA and CDR2 is SQIVND (reference sequence). The CDR3 sequence is 14 residues long. J lost 4 bases, V lost 6 bases, and 4 bases had no gene match. The chain joins TRBV19 to TRBJ2-4; TRBD2 matches 9 bases. The sequenced sample was PBMCs. This receptor was identified in a woman aged 45 to 65 in good health and CMV-seropositive. CDR3: CASSLLAGKNIQYF. The CDR3 nucleotides are TGTGCCAGTAGCCTCCTAGCGGGGAAAAACATTCAGTACTTC. The entire variable domain, with the rest obtained from reference TRBV19 and TRBJ2-4, is as follows: DGGITQSPKYLFRKEGQNVTLSCEQNLNHDAMYWYRQDPGQGLRLIYYSQIVNDFQKGDIAEGYSVSREKKESFPLTVTSAQKNPTAFYLCASSLLAGKNIQYFGAGTRLSVL.